These 17 T cell receptor beta chains originate from one sample sequenced in a study of PD-1 blockade in classical Hodgkin lymphoma. The method was immunoSEQ multiplex PCR; TCRdb's version includes in-frame clones alone and lacks a portion of them. The repertoire holds 50,000 or so clones, with around 73% as singletons. Brentuximab vedotin exposure varied, and every patient relapsed after autologous stem cell transplantation. The source was peripheral blood mononuclear cells (PBMCs), collected before the second cycle of nivolumab. The receptors originated from a human donor with classical Hodgkin lymphoma.

The chain employs TRBV11-2 and TRBJ2-3; D gene uncertain. The ends were cut back, 4 bases at V and 2 bases at J, with 10 bases in the middle. The germline CDR1 and CDR2 sequences are SGHAT and FQNNGV. The CDR3 has 14 residues. This CDR3 reads CASSSLGATDTQYF. The CDR3 coding sequence is TGTGCCAGCAGCTCCCTCGGAGCCACAGATACGCAGTATTTT.

This clone has a single count. The chain is built from TRBV7-2 and TRBJ2-5; 10 nucleotides align to TRBD1. The CDR3 covers 15 residues. CDR1 SGHTA and CDR2 FQGNSA come from the germline V gene. V lost 4 bases to trimming and J lost 3 bases; unmatched junction nucleotides: 5. The CDR3 nucleotides read TGTGCCAGCAGCTCTCGGACAGGGGGAGAAGAGACCCAGTACTTC. Protein: CASSSRTGGEETQYF.

J is TRBJ1-2 and V is TRBV30; TRBD1 matches 12 bases. Germline CDR1 and CDR2: GTSNPN and SVGIG (reference sequence). V trimming: 7 bases; J trimming: 8 bases; junction bases outside the gene matches: 11. The CDR3 covers 14 residues. CDR3 sequence (DNA): TGTGCCTTGTATCCGGGACAGGGGGCGCGAGGCTACACCTTC. Residues: CALYPGQGARGYTF.

The chain has TRBV2 and TRBJ2-1; no reliable D call. Trimming removed 6 bases at V and 5 bases at J, with 11 bases between. This CDR3 is built from 13 residues. CDR1 and CDR2 from the germline V gene are SNHLY and FYNNEI. The CDR3 DNA sequence: TGTGCCAGCAGGGATTGGTCTGACAATGAGCAGTTCTTC. Translating it yields CASRDWSDNEQFF.

This clone showed up just once. Other DNA variants within this sample encode the same CDR3. CDR3 protein: CAWRWGPSTDTQYF. The CDR3, as DNA: TGTGCCTGGAGGTGGGGCCCTAGCACAGATACGCAGTATTTT. The chain uses TRBV30 and TRBJ2-3; D perhaps matches TRBD1 (5 bases). Germline CDR1 reads GTSNPN; CDR2 reads SVGIG (reference sequence). V was clipped by 3 bases and J by 0 bases, with 10 bases between them. The CDR3 totals 14 residues.

This chain links TRBV18 with TRBJ1-4; TRBD1 agrees at 10 bases. V shed 3 bases and J 3 bases; nucleotides not matched to a gene: 7. The V gene's germline CDR1 is KGHSH and CDR2 LQKENI. The CDR3 totals 17 residues. The CDR3 loop is CASSPRQGAQANEKLFF. The DNA of the CDR3 is TGTGCCAGCTCACCCCGACAGGGGGCGCAGGCTAATGAAAAACTGTTTTTT.

V usage is TRBV5-1 and J usage is TRBJ2-7; 8 bases line up with TRBD1. J was trimmed by 2 bases and V by 4 bases; bases with no gene match: 8. The CDR3 totals 15 residues. Looked up from germline, CDR1 is SGHRS and CDR2 is YFSETQ. CDR3 nucleotide sequence: TGCGCCAGCAGCCCGGGACAGGATCTTGCCTACGAGCAGTACTTC. This codes for CASSPGQDLAYEQYF.

The chain is built from TRBV19 and TRBJ1-2; tentatively, D is TRBD1 (5 bases). V lost 8 bases and J lost 5, with 18 bases in between. The germline gives CDR1 LNHDA, CDR2 SQIVND (reference sequence). There are 14 residues in the CDR3. CDR3 loop: CASSISRDLYGYTF. The DNA for the CDR3 is TGTGCCAGTTCCATCTCCCGGGACCTTTATGGCTACACCTTC.

This chain links TRBV7-2 with TRBJ1-1; D unresolved. The V gene lost 0 bases and the J gene lost 4 bases, with 6 bases spanning the gap. This CDR3 comprises 13 residues. CDR1 and CDR2 from the germline V gene are SGHTA and FQGNSA. The CDR3 here is CASSLAGFTEAFF. The CDR3 coding sequence is TGTGCCAGCAGCTTAGCCGGGTTCACTGAAGCTTTCTTT. Combining the CDR3 with reference TRBV7-2 and TRBJ1-1 gives the whole variable domain GAGVSQSPSNKVTEKGKDVELRCDPISGHTALYWYRQSLGQGLEFLIYFQGNSAPDKSGLPSDRFSAERTGGSVSTLTIQRTQQEDSAVYLCASSLAGFTEAFFGQGTRLTVV.

The V and J genes are TRBV27 and TRBJ2-2; TRBD1 matches 12 bases. The germline V gene has CDR1 MNHEY and CDR2 SMNVEV (reference sequence). CDR3 size: 15 residues. V lost 5 bases, J lost 6 bases, and 4 bases stayed unmatched. DNA of the CDR3: TGTGCCAGCAGTGTAGGGACAGGGGGCCCCGGGGAGCTGTTTTTT. Translation gives CASSVGTGGPGELFF.

V gene TRBV7-9 combines with J gene TRBJ2-7, with 7 nucleotides matching TRBD1. This CDR3 is built from 16 residues. The germline V gene has CDR1 SEHNR and CDR2 FQNEAQ (reference sequence). With V trimmed by 5 bases and J by 2 bases, 12 bases remained unmatched. The CDR3 DNA reads TGTGCCAGCAGCGACCCAGACAGGGCAATAGCCTACGAGCAGTACTTC. Its protein product is CASSDPDRAIAYEQYF.

The chain joins TRBV5-1 to TRBJ1-6; 9 bases line up with TRBD1. This CDR3 has 16 amino acids. Per germline, CDR1 SGHRS and CDR2 YFSETQ. The trim removed 4 bases at V and 9 bases at J, leaving 11 bases unmatched. The CDR3 DNA reads TGCGCCAGCAGCGAAACCCTGACAGGGGGAGGTTCACCCCTCCACTTT. Amino acid sequence: CASSETLTGGGSPLHF.

The chain employs TRBV15 and TRBJ2-3; 9 bases agree with TRBD2. Trimming at V came to 0 bases and at J to 3 bases, leaving 7 bases not matched to a gene. The CDR3 is 17 residues long. Germline V gene sequence: CDR1 LNHNV, CDR2 YYDKDF (reference sequence). In DNA form, the CDR3 reads TGTGCCACCAGCAGAGACCAGGCGGGAGGGCCAACAGATACGCAGTATTTT. Protein product: CATSRDQAGGPTDTQYF.

The chain recombines TRBV14 with TRBJ2-1; 7 nucleotides agree with TRBD1. Germline CDR1 SGHDN, CDR2 FVKESK. The CDR3 contains 14 residues. The trim removed 7 bases at V and 2 bases at J, leaving 5 bases unmatched. The CDR3 coding sequence is TGTGCCAGCAACCGACAGGGTGCCTACAATGAGCAGTTCTTC. It translates to CASNRQGAYNEQFF.

The chain couples TRBV5-1 to TRBJ1-2; D is possibly TRBD1 (6 bases). The germline V gene has CDR1 SGHRS and CDR2 YFSETQ. The CDR3 is made up of 16 amino acids. The ends were cut back, 1 base at V and 0 bases at J, with 13 bases in the middle. The CDR3 nucleotides are TGCGCCAGCAGCTTGCATGCAGGGGTTACTAACTATGGCTACACCTTC. Residues: CASSLHAGVTNYGYTF.

This clone was found a few times. The rearrangement uses TRBV19 and TRBJ2-4; 8 nucleotides line up with TRBD1. The CDR3 is 17 amino acids. Germline trimming cut 3 bases from V and 1 base from J; bases unmatched to any gene: 8. Per the germline V gene, CDR1 is LNHDA and CDR2 is SQIVND (reference sequence). CDR3 residues: CASSITGQGDAKNIQYF. The CDR3 bases are TGTGCCAGTAGTATCACCGGACAGGGCGATGCCAAAAACATTCAGTACTTC.

The rearrangement joins TRBV4-1 to TRBJ2-6; possibly TRBD1 for D (5 bases). Looked up from germline, CDR1 is MGHRA and CDR2 is YSYEKL. This CDR3 contains 17 residues. V was trimmed by 1 base and J by 2 bases, leaving 12 bases between them. The CDR3 sequence: CASSQVFAGTGANVLTF. In DNA form, the CDR3 reads TGCGCCAGCAGCCAAGTTTTCGCAGGGACTGGGGCCAACGTCCTGACTTTC.